This passage covers 31 T cell receptor beta chains from one sample sequenced in a study of cytomegalovirus exposure and HLA in healthy donors. 60 Vbeta and 13 Jbeta primers were used in PCR. The method was immunoSEQ multiplex PCR; TCRdb's version includes in-frame clones alone and lacks a portion of them. The sample holds 150,000 to 200,000 clones, 75% to 80% seen once. The sequenced sample consisted of PBMCs. The receptors were sampled from a man between 50 and 59 years old in good health and CMV-seropositive.

The chain joins TRBV7-8 to TRBJ2-3; D is uncertain. Germline values: CDR1 SGHVS, CDR2 FQNEAQ. This CDR3 comprises 15 residues. The germline V and J ends were trimmed by 2 bases and 1 base, with 10 bases remaining between them. CDR3 DNA: TGTGCCAGCAGCTTACCCAGTTTTCGCACAGATACGCAGTATTTT. Amino acids: CASSLPSFRTDTQYF.

The V and J genes are TRBV6-5 and TRBJ1-6; D gene unclear. CDR3 length equals 15 residues. The V end was cut by 0 bases, the J end by 6 bases, with 9 bases between. Germline V gives CDR1 MNHEY, CDR2 SVGAGI. CDR3 protein: CASSYSSRLNSPLHF. The CDR3 coding sequence is TGTGCCAGCAGTTACTCATCCAGGCTTAATTCACCCCTCCACTTT.

This clone has just one count. The chain employs TRBV5-4 and TRBJ2-2; maybe TRBD1 (5 bases). Germline V gene data show CDR1 as SGHNT and CDR2 as YYREEE (reference sequence). The CDR3 is made up of 15 amino acids. V was shortened by 3 bases and J by 1 base, with 10 bases between the two germline ends. The CDR3 coding sequence is TGTGCCAGCAGCTGGGGCACGGGGAACACCGGGGAGCTGTTTTTT. Protein product: CASSWGTGNTGELFF.

The chain recombines TRBV4-1 with TRBJ1-6; D remains ambiguous. Germline V lookup: CDR1 MGHRA, CDR2 YSYEKL. The CDR3 covers 15 residues. The ends were cut back, 1 base at V and 7 bases at J, with 11 bases in the middle. CDR3 nucleotide sequence: TGCGCCAGCAGCCAAGTCGAGGGTAGCAATTCACCCCTCCACTTT. Amino acid sequence: CASSQVEGSNSPLHF.

This clone appeared a few times. This chain links TRBV5-4 with TRBJ1-1; D is undetermined. Germline assignment: CDR1 SGHNT and CDR2 YYREEE (reference sequence). The CDR3 runs 13 residues. The V gene lost 2 bases and the J gene lost 6 bases, with 11 bases spanning the gap. The CDR3 spells CASSFGREAEAFF. CDR3 nucleotides: TGTGCCAGCAGCTTCGGTAGGGAGGCTGAAGCTTTCTTT.

The genes are TRBV4-1 and TRBJ1-1, with D uncertain. The V and J ends lost 0 bases and 1 base respectively, with 6 bases between them. The CDR3 is 14 amino acids. Germline V gives CDR1 MGHRA, CDR2 YSYEKL. In nucleotides, the CDR3 is TGCGCCAGCAGCCAAGAATACAGGAACACTGAAGCTTTCTTT. Its translation: CASSQEYRNTEAFF.

The V and J genes are TRBV19 and TRBJ2-3, with D possibly being TRBD2 (5 bases). Trimming took off 5 bases at V and 0 bases at J, with 15 bases between the two ends. Germline CDR1 LNHDA, CDR2 SQIVND (reference sequence). The CDR3 spans 16 residues. The CDR3 DNA follows: TGTGCCAGTAGTCGGAGGCAGCTGCCTAGCACAGATACGCAGTATTTT. This sequence encodes CASSRRQLPSTDTQYF.

The chain employs TRBV19 and TRBJ1-6; D is perhaps TRBD1 (6 bases). V shed 6 bases and J shed 0 bases, with 12 bases lying between them. Germline V gene sequence: CDR1 LNHDA, CDR2 SQIVND (reference sequence). The CDR3 is 16 amino acids. Written as DNA, the CDR3 is TGTGCCAGTAGGGACAGCCTCAGCTCCTATAATTCACCCCTCCACTTT. Its protein product is CASRDSLSSYNSPLHF.

A single count supports this clone. CDR3 in amino acids: CASSSGLVGTDTQYF. The CDR3 DNA follows: TGCGCCAGCAGCTCCGGACTGGTTGGCACAGATACGCAGTATTTT. The gene calls are TRBV5-1 and TRBJ2-3; D is perhaps TRBD2 (5 bases). V was pared by 3 bases and J by 1 base, with 12 bases between. Per the germline V gene, CDR1 is SGHRS and CDR2 is YFSETQ. The CDR3 covers 15 residues. Combining the CDR3 with reference TRBV5-1 and TRBJ2-3 gives the whole variable domain KAGVTQTPRYLIKTRGQQVTLSCSPISGHRSVSWYQQTPGQGLQFLFEYFSETQRNKGNFPGRFSGRQFSNSRSEMNVSTLELGDSALYLCASSSGLVGTDTQYFGPGTRLTVL.

This clone was recorded once. The CDR3 protein is CASSTRGGGSYNEQFF. The CDR3 bases are TGTGCCAGCTCAACCCGGGGGGGAGGCTCCTACAATGAGCAGTTCTTC. This sequence joins TRBV18 and TRBJ2-1; TRBD2 agrees at 8 bases. This CDR3 contains 16 residues. J was trimmed by 0 bases and V by 5 bases; bases with no gene match: 6. Germline CDR1 reads KGHSH; CDR2 reads LQKENI. Looking up the rest from reference TRBV18 and TRBJ2-1 gives the full variable domain: NAGVMQNPRHLVRRRGQEARLRCSPMKGHSHVYWYRQLPEEGLKFMVYLQKENIIDESGMPKERFSAEFPKEGPSILRIQQVVRGDSAAYFCASSTRGGGSYNEQFFGPGTRLTVL.

The chain carries TRBV9 and TRBJ2-5; 9 bases map to TRBD2. The V and J ends lost 3 bases and 3 bases, in that order; junction bases with no gene match: 6. The CDR3 extends over 15 amino acids. Germline-derived CDR1 and CDR2 are SGDLS and YYNGEE. CDR3 coding DNA: TGTGCCAGCAGCGCCCTAGCGGGGACCGAAGAGACCCAGTACTTC. As protein: CASSALAGTEETQYF.

The chain employs TRBV5-1 and TRBJ1-2; 8 positions match TRBD1. CDR1 is SGHRS, CDR2 YFSETQ, per germline. V lost 4 bases and J lost 8; bases outside the gene matches: 4. The CDR3 length is 12 residues. The CDR3 reads CASSVTGEGYTF. The CDR3, as DNA: TGCGCCAGCAGCGTGACAGGGGAGGGCTACACCTTC.

The chain links TRBV5-6 to TRBJ2-2, with D possibly TRBD2 on 6 matching bases. The CDR3 extends over 14 amino acids. CDR1 is SGHDT, CDR2 YYEEEE, per germline. The V end was cut by 4 bases, the J end by 1 base, with 8 bases between. The CDR3 is CASSGGKNTGELFF. For the CDR3, the DNA is TGTGCCAGCAGCGGGGGGAAGAACACCGGGGAGCTGTTTTTT. Using reference TRBV5-6 and TRBJ2-2 for the parts outside the CDR3, the full variable domain is DAGVTQSPTHLIKTRGQQVTLRCSPKSGHDTVSWYQQALGQGPQFIFQYYEEEERQRGNFPDRFSGHQFPNYSSELNVNALLLGDSALYLCASSGGKNTGELFFGEGSRLTVL.

This clone was observed once. The junction shows a germline mismatch at one end, possibly a read error. The chain is built from TRBV7-9 and TRBJ2-5; 9 bases align to TRBD1. Germline CDR1 and CDR2: SEHNR and FQNEAQ (reference sequence). The CDR3 runs 14 residues. CDR3 region: CSSSLDRGQETQYF. In DNA form, the CDR3 reads TGTTCCAGCAGTCTAGACAGGGGGCAAGAGACCCAGTACTTC.

The V gene is TRBV5-5, the J gene TRBJ2-5; D may be TRBD1 (5 bases). The DNA end favors TRBJ2-7, so the J call may be wrong. Per germline, CDR1 SGHKS and CDR2 YYEKEE (reference sequence). This CDR3 contains 17 residues. CDR3 region: CASSLVLDAGNTYEQYF. CDR3 nucleotides: TGTGCCAGCAGCTTGGTGCTCGATGCAGGGAATACCTACGAGCAGTACTTC.

The CDR3 reads CASSPGQLYSNQPQHF. CDR3 coding DNA: TGTGCCAGCAGCCCAGGACAGCTTTATAGCAATCAGCCCCAGCATTTT. This chain connects TRBV28 to TRBJ1-5; D might be TRBD1 (6 bases). CDR1 is MDHEN and CDR2 is SYDVKM in the germline V gene. V lost 6 bases and J 0 bases, leaving 15 bases between the germline ends. This CDR3 region has 16 residues.

The chain employs TRBV6-5 and TRBJ1-1; TRBD1 matches at 8 bases. V shed 5 bases, J shed 9 bases, and the junction held 5 bases outside the gene matches. This CDR3 is built from 12 residues. Per germline, CDR1 MNHEY and CDR2 SVGAGI. CDR3 coding DNA: TGTGCCAGCAGTCCCCGGACAGGGAAAGCTTTCTTT. Protein product: CASSPRTGKAFF.

The rearrangement links TRBV27 to TRBJ1-6, with D possibly TRBD1 on 6 matching bases. This CDR3 spans 16 amino acids. Germline values: CDR1 MNHEY, CDR2 SMNVEV (reference sequence). The V and J ends lost 8 bases and 2 bases respectively, with 16 bases between them. The CDR3 bases are TGTGCCAGCCGGTGGACAGCCGAGCCCTATAATTCACCCCTCCACTTT. This encodes CASRWTAEPYNSPLHF.

V and J are TRBV13 and TRBJ2-2; TRBD1 matches 8 bases. CDR1 is PRHDT and CDR2 is FYEKMQ in the germline V gene (reference sequence). The CDR3 runs to 17 residues. V was pared by 3 bases and J by 0 bases, with 6 bases of the junction left unmatched. The DNA of the CDR3 is TGTGCCAGCAGCTTGGGGCAGGGGGCTGCGAACACCGGGGAGCTGTTTTTT. Protein: CASSLGQGAANTGELFF.

The chain employs TRBV9 and TRBJ1-2, with unresolved D. Germline values: CDR1 SGDLS, CDR2 YYNGEE. The CDR3 length is 14 residues. Trimming took 3 bases from V and 8 from J, leaving 17 bases between them. The CDR3 DNA follows: TGTGCCAGCAGCGGCCCCGCGGGAGGGCAAGGCTACACCTTC. This encodes CASSGPAGGQGYTF.

Concerning this clone itself: Compared with germline, one end of the junction differs, possibly owing to a read error. This sequence joins TRBV7-9 and TRBJ2-1; D may be TRBD2 (5 bases). The CDR3 runs 15 residues. CDR1 and CDR2 (germline): SEHNR, FQNEAQ (reference sequence). The CDR3 spells CAGSRSGADYNEQFF. The CDR3 DNA sequence: TGTGCCGGCAGCAGGAGCGGAGCCGACTACAATGAGCAGTTCTTC.

This clone has a single count. CDR3 nucleotides: TGTGCCAGCAGCCCGACAGGGGCCGTAGAAAAACTGTTTTTT. The encoded protein is CASSPTGAVEKLFF. The V gene is TRBV7-9, the J gene TRBJ1-4; TRBD1 matches 8 bases. This CDR3 is 14 amino acids long. V lost 5 bases to trimming and J lost 8 bases; unmatched junction nucleotides: 7. The germline V gene encodes CDR1 SEHNR and CDR2 FQNEAQ (reference sequence).

This chain connects TRBV9 to TRBJ1-1, with 8 bases lining up with TRBD1. Germline V gene sequence: CDR1 SGDLS, CDR2 YYNGEE. This CDR3 comprises 13 residues. J lost 4 bases, V lost 5 bases, and 4 bases had no gene match. This chain's CDR3 is CASSNTGGTEAFF. For the CDR3, the DNA is TGTGCCAGCAGTAATACAGGGGGCACTGAAGCTTTCTTT.

This clone was detected only a few times. This chain connects TRBV5-1 to TRBJ1-5, with TRBD1 matching 7 bases. CDR3 length: 13 amino acids. With 10 bases clipped from V and 3 bases from J, the junction kept 7 bases outside the gene matches. Per germline, CDR1 SGHRS and CDR2 YFSETQ. CDR3 sequence (DNA): TGCGCCGACCGACAGGGCGTCAATCAGCCCCAGCATTTT. Translation: CADRQGVNQPQHF. Full variable domain (rest looked up from reference TRBV5-1 and TRBJ1-5): KAGVTQTPRYLIKTRGQQVTLSCSPISGHRSVSWYQQTPGQGLQFLFEYFSETQRNKGNFPGRFSGRQFSNSRSEMNVSTLELGDSALYLCADRQGVNQPQHFGDGTRLSIL.

This clone occurred once. The chain combines TRBV18 with TRBJ2-3, with TRBD1 identical over 9 bases. The trim removed 5 bases at V and 11 bases at J, leaving 17 bases unmatched. The CDR3 is 16 amino acids. Germline assignment: CDR1 KGHSH and CDR2 LQKENI. This CDR3 is CASSLRTGEPTGQQYF. The CDR3 DNA follows: TGTGCCAGCTCATTACGGACAGGGGAACCCACCGGCCAGCAGTATTTT.

Points on this clone: The junction departs from germline at one end; a sequencing error may be responsible. The V call is TRBV7-9, the J call TRBJ1-1; the D gene is possibly TRBD1 (5 bases). The CDR3 extends over 13 amino acids. Germline V lookup: CDR1 SEHNR, CDR2 FQNEAQ (reference sequence). CDR3 amino acids: CSSSTQGSTEAFF. CDR3 nucleotides: TGTTCCAGCAGCACGCAGGGAAGTACTGAAGCTTTCTTT.

The V call is TRBV10-1, the J call TRBJ2-2; D call uncertain. CDR3 length: 12 residues. Between the trimmed V and J ends, which lost 5 bases and 3 bases, there was a span of 4 bases. The germline V gene has CDR1 WNHNN and CDR2 SYGVQD (reference sequence). The CDR3 here is CASSPYTGELFF. The CDR3 nucleotides are TGCGCCAGCAGTCCCTACACCGGGGAGCTGTTTTTT.

The V gene is TRBV9, the J gene TRBJ2-2; D unclear. The CDR3 extends over 15 amino acids. Trimming pared 0 bases from V and 4 bases from J, leaving 10 bases between. CDR1 and CDR2 from the germline V gene are SGDLS and YYNGEE. CDR3 coding DNA: TGTGCCAGCAGCGTAGTACCACAGACCACCGGGGAGCTGTTTTTT. Translating gives CASSVVPQTTGELFF. Based on the CDR3 plus reference TRBV9 and TRBJ2-2, the full variable domain is DSGVTQTPKHLITATGQRVTLRCSPRSGDLSVYWYQQSLDQGLQFLIQYYNGEERAKGNILERFSAQQFPDLHSELNLSSLELGDSALYFCASSVVPQTTGELFFGEGSRLTVL.

The table lists this clone with a count of one. The genes are TRBV27 and TRBJ2-3; 13 positions match TRBD2. This CDR3 is 18 amino acids long. In germline, CDR1 is MNHEY, CDR2 SMNVEV (reference sequence). The V segment lost 4 bases and the J segment 8 bases; nucleotides outside the gene matches: 15. CDR3 protein: CASSSYRLAGGTSATQYF. The CDR3 region has the DNA TGTGCCAGCAGTTCCTACCGACTAGCGGGGGGCACTTCCGCTACGCAGTATTTT.

This chain's CDR3 is CASSPFAGEADTQYF. The CDR3 bases are TGCGCCAGCAGCCCCTTTGCGGGGGAAGCAGATACGCAGTATTTT. The J gene is TRBJ2-3, the V gene TRBV4-1, with 7 bases that match TRBD2. Germline trimming cut 4 bases from V and 4 bases from J; bases unmatched to any gene: 8. The germline gives CDR1 MGHRA, CDR2 YSYEKL. The CDR3 contains 15 residues.

V and J are TRBV27 and TRBJ1-1, with D uncertain. CDR1 MNHEY and CDR2 SMNVEV come from the germline V gene (reference sequence). The V and J ends lost 2 bases and 1 base respectively, with 8 bases between them. The CDR3 runs 14 residues. CDR3 sequence (DNA): TGTGCCAGCAGTTTAGGGCCTTGGAACACTGAAGCTTTCTTT. Translated, it gives CASSLGPWNTEAFF.